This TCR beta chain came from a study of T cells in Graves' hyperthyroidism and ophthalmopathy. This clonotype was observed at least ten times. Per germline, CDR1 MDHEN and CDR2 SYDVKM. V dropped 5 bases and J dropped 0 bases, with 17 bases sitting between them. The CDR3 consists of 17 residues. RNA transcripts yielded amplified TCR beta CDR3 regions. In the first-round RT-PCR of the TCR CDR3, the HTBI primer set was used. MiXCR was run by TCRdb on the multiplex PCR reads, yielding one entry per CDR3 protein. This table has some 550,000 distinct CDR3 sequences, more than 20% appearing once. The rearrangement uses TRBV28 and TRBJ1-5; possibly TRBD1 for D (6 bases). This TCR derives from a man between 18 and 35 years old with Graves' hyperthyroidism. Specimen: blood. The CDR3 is CASSARGYRNSNQPQHF. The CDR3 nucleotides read TGTGCCAGCAGTGCTAGGGGGTACAGAAATAGCAATCAGCCCCAGCATTTT.